Sequencing of this TCR beta chain was carried out in a study of resident and recirculating memory T cells in vitiligo. Whole-study results and caveats: Vitiligo lesions lacked a unique dominant clone, and clonality varied.

Produced via immunoSEQ multiplex PCR; TCRdb's table is partial and in-frame only. This table has 40,000 to 50,000 clones, around 90% appearing once. Patients' lesions had not changed for the previous 6 months. Per germline, CDR1 PRHDT and CDR2 FYEKMQ (reference sequence). V was pared by 4 bases and J by 7 bases, with 8 bases between. The CDR3 totals 11 residues. On this clone itself: Its antigen is as yet unknown.

The clonotype comes from a male donor with vitiligo. The sample was blood. V is TRBV13 and J is TRBJ2-7; D is undetermined. CDR3 coding DNA: TGTGCCAGCAGCTGGTCTGAGGAGCAGTACTTC. Translating gives CASSWSEEQYF.